This TCR beta chain emerged from a study of neurological immune-mediated disorders. Whole-study results and caveats: The most TCR clonal expansion was seen in HTLV-1-associated myelopathy, whereas the least was seen in multiple sclerosis, below the level in healthy controls.

This clonotype was seen ten or more times. Its matching antigen is unknown. The CDR3 runs 13 residues. The V segment lost 4 bases and the J segment 2 bases; nucleotides outside the gene matches: 0. Germline CDR1 SGHAT, CDR2 FQNNGV. TCRdb passed the 5' RACE reads through MiXCR, listing each CDR3 protein once. The sample has about 27,000 distinct CDR3 sequences; about 21% are singletons. The rearrangement joins TRBV11-2 to TRBJ2-5, with 8 bases fitting TRBD2. This TCR came from a woman aged 60 to 75 in good health. Sample: PBMCs. CDR3 protein: CASSSGGQETQYF. The DNA for the CDR3 is TGTGCCAGCAGCTCGGGGGGGCAAGAGACCCAGTACTTC.